This T cell receptor beta chain was documented in a study of lymphopenia after photon versus proton radiotherapy. On this clone itself: Its antigen remains unknown.

Profiling relied on immunoSEQ multiplex PCR, and the TCRdb table lists in-frame clones only, not all of them. Of around 25,000 clones listed, approximately 84% are singletons. General observations from the study: Oligoclonal CD8+ Temra expansion after nadir drove photon patients' diversity drop. Post-nadir TCR diversity decline inversely tracked overall survival among those who died. Relative stability marked proton patients; photon patients lost diversity and naive cells.

The CDR3 spans 16 residues. The germline CDR1 and CDR2 sequences are SNHLY and FYNNEI. The V and J genes are TRBV2 and TRBJ2-5, with TRBD2 as a possible D gene (7 bases). The DNA end favors TRBJ2-7, so the J call may be wrong. Sample: peripheral blood, taken from a patient treated with photon-based radiotherapy. This receptor was taken from a man aged 35 to 55 with gastric cancer. CDR3 sequence: CASRTLGGTYSYEQYF. CDR3 DNA: TGTGCCAGCAGAACCCTGGGGGGGACATACTCCTACGAGCAGTACTTC.